This T cell receptor beta chain was retrieved from a study of cytomegalovirus exposure and HLA in healthy donors. The CDR3 length is 12 residues. Germline values: CDR1 LNHDA, CDR2 SQIVND (reference sequence). V gave up 8 bases and J gave up 7 bases, with 12 bases separating them. Note on this clone: Its target is not known.

Study conclusions and caveats: In vitro work confirmed that a few CMV-associated chains recognize CMV antigens. Earlier results showed most TCR beta V segments being productive about 87% or about 30% of the time.

Primers for the PCR totalled 60 Vbeta and 13 Jbeta. Profiling relied on immunoSEQ multiplex PCR, and the TCRdb table lists in-frame clones only, not all of them. The table records 100,000 to 150,000 clones, roughly 68% of them present only once. The sequencing sample was made of PBMCs. J is TRBJ1-5 and V is TRBV19; no reliable D call. The source is a woman in her forties or fifties in good health and CMV-seropositive. The CDR3 DNA sequence: TGTGCCAGTGGTCCCAGTCACCAGCCCCAGCATTTT. Translating gives CASGPSHQPQHF.